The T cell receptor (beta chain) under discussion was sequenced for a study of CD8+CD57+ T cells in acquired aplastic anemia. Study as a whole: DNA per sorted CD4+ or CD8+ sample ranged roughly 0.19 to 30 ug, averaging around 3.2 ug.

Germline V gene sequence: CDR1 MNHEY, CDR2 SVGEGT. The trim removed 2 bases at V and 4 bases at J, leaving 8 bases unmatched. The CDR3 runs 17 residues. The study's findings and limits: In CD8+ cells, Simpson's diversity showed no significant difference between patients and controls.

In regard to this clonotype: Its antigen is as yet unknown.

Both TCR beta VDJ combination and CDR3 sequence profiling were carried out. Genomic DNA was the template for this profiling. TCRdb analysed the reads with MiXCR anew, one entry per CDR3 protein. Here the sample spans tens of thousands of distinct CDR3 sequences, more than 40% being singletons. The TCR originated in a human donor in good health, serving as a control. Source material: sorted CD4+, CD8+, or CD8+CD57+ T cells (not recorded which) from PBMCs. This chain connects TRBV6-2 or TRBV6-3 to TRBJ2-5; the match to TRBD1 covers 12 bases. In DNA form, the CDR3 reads TGTGCCAGCAGTTACGGGACAGGGGGCGATTACCGAGAGACCCAGTACTTC. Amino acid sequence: CASSYGTGGDYRETQYF.